A single sample gave rise to the 30 T cell receptor beta chains below, sequenced in a study of regulatory T cells in long-lasting Graves disease. Libraries of TCR beta came from iRepertoire HTBI primers plus Arm-PCR of CDR3 regions. TCRdb ran MiXCR on the multiplex PCR reads and lists one entry per CDR3 protein. The table lists approximately 400,000 distinct CDR3 sequences, approximately 15% of them singletons. Regarding time point: newly diagnosed GD, antithyroid drugs for less than 3 months. Scientists built the TCR library using RNA that was extracted from PBMCs. These sequences were also reported in another study, on T cells in Graves' hyperthyroidism and ophthalmopathy.

Sequencing was performed on peripheral blood mononuclear cells (PBMCs), taken at new diagnosis, from a patient treated with antithyroid drugs. These receptor sequences come from a young woman with Graves disease.

The rearrangement uses TRBV19 and TRBJ2-1; D not certain. CDR1 and CDR2 (germline): LNHDA, SQIVND (reference sequence). The CDR3 consists of 13 residues. With 6 bases removed from V and 3 bases from J, the gap between germline ends came to 9 bases. CDR3 sequence: CASSFGFYNEQFF. DNA of the CDR3: TGTGCCAGTAGCTTCGGGTTCTACAATGAGCAGTTCTTC.

A few counts support this clonotype. The rearrangement links TRBV19 to TRBJ2-7; 9 bases align to TRBD1. The germline gives CDR1 LNHDA, CDR2 SQIVND (reference sequence). The CDR3 extends over 14 amino acids. Trimming cost V 8 bases and J 5 bases; bases outside gene matches: 10. CDR3: CASLPGTGSHEQYF. The CDR3 DNA is TGTGCCAGTCTCCCCGGGACAGGGTCCCACGAGCAGTACTTC.

This clonotype was detected ten times or more. The chain is built from TRBV30 and TRBJ2-7, with 8 positions matching TRBD1. This CDR3 is 14 amino acids long. The trim removed 0 bases at V and 3 bases at J, leaving 4 bases unmatched. Germline-derived CDR1 and CDR2 are GTSNPN and SVGIG (reference sequence). Here the CDR3 DNA reads TGTGCCTGGAGTGTTGAGACAGGGGACTACGAGCAGTACTTC. This gives the protein CAWSVETGDYEQYF.

This clonotype has just a few counts. A read error is likely here: a far larger clone is one base away. In DNA, the CDR3 is TGTGCCATCAGTGAAGAGGTTAGCGGAGCCTACGAGCAGTACTTC. This sequence encodes CAISEEVSGAYEQYF. V gene TRBV10-3 combines with J gene TRBJ2-7; tentative D call: TRBD2 (6 bases). Germline-derived CDR1 and CDR2 are ENHRY and SYGVKD. CDR3 length equals 15 residues. V was clipped by 3 bases and J by 2 bases, with 14 bases between them.

Points on this clonotype: This sequence is one base from a far larger clone and is likely a read error. J is TRBJ2-7 and V is TRBV6-1; 8 bases agree with TRBD1. Trimming took 6 bases from V and 2 from J; bases not matched to a gene: 6. This CDR3 is 14 amino acids long. CDR1 is MNHNS, CDR2 SASEGT, per germline. The CDR3 sequence: CASSQTQGAYEQYF. The CDR3 DNA is TGTGCCAGCAGCCAAACACAGGGGGCCTACGAGCAGTACTTC.

This chain joins TRBV15 and TRBJ1-5, with TRBD1 matching 7 bases. Trimming cost V 3 bases and J 4 bases; bases outside gene matches: 6. This CDR3 comprises 15 residues. Germline CDR1 LNHNV, CDR2 YYDKDF (reference sequence). CDR3 protein: CATSSHRGQNQPQHF. CDR3 bases: TGTGCCACCAGCAGCCACAGGGGCCAAAATCAGCCCCAGCATTTT.

This clonotype was recorded a few times. The rearrangement uses TRBV20-1 and TRBJ2-3; no definite D call. Germline V CDR1 and CDR2: DFQATT, SNEGSKA (reference sequence). The CDR3 consists of 12 residues. The V gene lost 5 bases and the J gene lost 4 bases, with 10 bases spanning the gap. CDR3 in amino acids: CSAEAGADTQYF. The CDR3, as DNA: TGCAGTGCTGAAGCAGGAGCAGATACGCAGTATTTT.

This chain uses TRBV12-3 or TRBV12-4 with TRBJ2-1; 12 bases fit TRBD2. CDR3 length: 14 residues. With 7 bases clipped from V and 8 bases from J, the junction kept 6 bases outside the gene matches. CDR3 bases: TGTGCCAGCATCCCGACTAGCGGGAGTGATGAGCAGTTCTTC. Residues: CASIPTSGSDEQFF.

This chain joins TRBV19 and TRBJ2-7; 7 bases fit TRBD1. Trimming cost V 10 bases and J 1 base; bases outside gene matches: 10. The CDR3 runs to 14 residues. Germline V gives CDR1 LNHDA, CDR2 SQIVND (reference sequence). CDR3: CATRAPGQSYEQYF. CDR3 nucleotides: TGTGCCACTCGCGCACCGGGACAGTCCTACGAGCAGTACTTC.

This clonotype has a count of ten or more. This chain links TRBV27 with TRBJ1-2, with 7 bases identical to TRBD1. CDR1 is MNHEY, CDR2 SMNVEV, per germline (reference sequence). V was clipped by 3 bases and J by 6 bases; unmatched bases: 7. The CDR3 extends over 14 amino acids. The CDR3 nucleotides are TGTGCCAGCAGTTTTAGGGGGCAGGGGGATGGCTACACCTTC. This sequence encodes CASSFRGQGDGYTF.

This clonotype was detected a few times. With only one base between it and a far larger clone, this is likely a read error. The chain links TRBV12-3 or TRBV12-4 to TRBJ2-1; 7 bases fit TRBD2. The J segment lost 7 bases and the V segment lost 5 bases, leaving 17 bases of the junction unmatched. This CDR3 spans 17 amino acids. The CDR3 DNA follows: TGTGCCAGCAGTCCACCCACATGGGCGGGAGAAGGAAATGAGCAGTTCTTC. Translation: CASSPPTWAGEGNEQFF.

This clonotype has ten or more counts. A junction end diverges from the germline sequence, so it may reflect a read error. The V call is TRBV2, the J call TRBJ2-1; no clear D gene. The germline gives CDR1 SNHLY, CDR2 FYNNEI. The CDR3 totals 12 residues. This chain's CDR3 is CASSPTSDEQFF. Here the CDR3 DNA reads TGCGCCAGCAGCCCCACGTCAGATGAGCAGTTCTTC.

The sample holds a few counts of this clonotype. The CDR3 nucleotides read TGTGCCACCAGTGATCCCCGAGGCCAGCCCCAGCATTTT. Translating gives CATSDPRGQPQHF. This chain connects TRBV24-1 to TRBJ1-5; no reliable D call. V shed 3 bases and J shed 7 bases, with 9 bases lying between them. The CDR3 extends over 13 amino acids. CDR1 and CDR2 from the germline V gene are KGHDR and SFDVKD.

This clonotype has a count of ten or more. The J gene is TRBJ1-1, the V gene TRBV30, with D hard to call. The germline V gene has CDR1 GTSNPN and CDR2 SVGIG (reference sequence). The CDR3 has 11 residues. V lost 6 bases and J 6 bases, leaving 11 bases between the germline ends. The CDR3 reads CACLPGAEAFF. The CDR3 region has the DNA TGTGCCTGCCTACCCGGAGCTGAAGCTTTCTTT.

This clonotype was seen many times. The chain joins TRBV10-2 to TRBJ1-5, with D possibly being TRBD1 (5 bases). The CDR3 totals 13 residues. CDR1 and CDR2 (germline): WSHSY, SAAADI. V gave up 3 bases and J gave up 7 bases, with 10 bases separating them. The CDR3 DNA reads as TGCGCCAGCAGTGATGGGGGGATCCAGCCCCAGCATTTT. It encodes CASSDGGIQPQHF.

In its sample, this clonotype was seen a few times. This sequence joins TRBV30 and TRBJ1-2; D gene uncertain. This CDR3 has 15 residues. Trimming left V 1 base short and J 5 bases short, with 17 bases between. The V gene's germline CDR1 is GTSNPN and CDR2 SVGIG (reference sequence). In nucleotides, the CDR3 is TGTGCCTGGAGTGCTCCGGGATACCTAAATTATGGCTACACCTTC. The encoded protein is CAWSAPGYLNYGYTF.

This clonotype was picked up a small number of times. The V call is TRBV4-1, the J call TRBJ2-7, with TRBD2 matching 14 bases. In germline, CDR1 is MGHRA, CDR2 YSYEKL. The CDR3 loop spans 14 amino acids. The ends lost 6 bases at V and 6 bases at J; junction bases unmatched: 4. The CDR3 protein is CASSPGLAGVEQYF. The CDR3 DNA sequence: TGCGCCAGCAGTCCGGGACTAGCGGGAGTCGAGCAGTACTTC.

The chain is built from TRBV6-1 and TRBJ1-2; 7 nucleotides agree with TRBD1. The CDR3 loop spans 14 amino acids. The V gene end was trimmed by 6 bases and the J gene end by 5 bases; junction bases not matched to a gene: 9. Germline-derived CDR1 and CDR2 are MNHNS and SASEGT. The CDR3 DNA reads TGTGCCAGCAGCGGGAGGGACAGAGAATATGGCTACACCTTC. Translating gives CASSGRDREYGYTF.

This clonotype was seen a few times. The chain carries TRBV19 and TRBJ1-1; D gene ambiguous. Between the trimmed V and J ends, which lost 3 bases and 8 bases, there was a span of 10 bases. Germline V gene data show CDR1 as LNHDA and CDR2 as SQIVND (reference sequence). The CDR3 totals 12 residues. The CDR3 loop is CASSIRRTEAFF. The CDR3 DNA reads as TGTGCCAGTAGTATTAGGCGAACCGAAGCTTTCTTT.

This clonotype was recorded at least ten times. J is TRBJ2-3 and V is TRBV7-9; a weak D match, TRBD1 (5 bases). CDR1 and CDR2 from the germline V gene are SEHNR and FQNEAQ (reference sequence). V was trimmed by 2 bases and J by 2 bases, leaving 17 bases between them. The CDR3 spans 17 residues. CDR3 sequence (DNA): TGTGCCAGCAGCTTATCATCCGCAATGGGGCTCACAGATACGCAGTATTTT. This gives the protein CASSLSSAMGLTDTQYF.

This clonotype occurred many times. The gene calls are TRBV18 and TRBJ1-3; the D is unclear. The germline CDR1 and CDR2 sequences are KGHSH and LQKENI. CDR3 length: 13 amino acids. The ends were cut back, 6 bases at V and 2 bases at J, with 8 bases in the middle. The CDR3 region has the DNA TGTGCCAGCTCCCAAGAACCTGGAAACACCATATATTTT. Amino acids: CASSQEPGNTIYF.

This clonotype was counted ten times or more. The chain carries TRBV28 and TRBJ2-3; a possible D gene is TRBD2 (5 bases). The germline V and J ends were trimmed by 5 bases and 3 bases, with 9 bases remaining between them. CDR3 length equals 13 residues. Germline CDR1 and CDR2: MDHEN and SYDVKM. The chain's CDR3 is CASSIGVTDTQYF. Here the CDR3 DNA reads TGTGCCAGCAGTATCGGGGTAACAGATACGCAGTATTTT.

This clonotype was observed many times. This chain joins TRBV12-3 or TRBV12-4 and TRBJ2-3; 8 positions agree with TRBD2. This CDR3 spans 16 amino acids. V shed 4 bases, J shed 3 bases, and the junction held 9 bases outside the gene matches. CDR3 residues: CASSSTPGGPTDTQYF. The CDR3, as DNA: TGTGCCAGCAGTTCTACCCCGGGAGGGCCGACAGATACGCAGTATTTT.

There are many counts of this clonotype. The chain employs TRBV24-1 and TRBJ2-7; D may be TRBD2 (6 bases). Deletions cut 5 bases from V and 4 bases from J, with 14 bases between. This CDR3 has 14 residues. Germline V gives CDR1 KGHDR, CDR2 SFDVKD. CDR3 nucleotide sequence: TGTGCCACCAGTGCGACTAGTGGATCTTACGAGCAGTACTTC. Translated, it gives CATSATSGSYEQYF.

This clonotype was seen a few times. This chain uses TRBV27 with TRBJ2-7; D unclear. V was shortened by 6 bases and J by 0 bases, with 6 bases between the two germline ends. This CDR3 spans 12 amino acids. Germline V gene data show CDR1 as MNHEY and CDR2 as SMNVEV (reference sequence). The CDR3 sequence: CASRPHSYEQYF. As DNA, the CDR3 is TGTGCCAGCAGACCCCACTCCTACGAGCAGTACTTC.

This clonotype has a count of ten or more. This chain uses TRBV30 with TRBJ2-2; D is perhaps TRBD1 (5 bases). The CDR3 loop spans 13 amino acids. Deletions cut 5 bases from V and 3 bases from J, with 10 bases between. The germline V gene has CDR1 GTSNPN and CDR2 SVGIG (reference sequence). Here the CDR3 reads CAWGAGYTGELFF. The CDR3 DNA sequence: TGTGCCTGGGGGGCAGGGTACACCGGGGAGCTGTTTTTT.

The chain uses TRBV20-1 and TRBJ1-2; the D gene is possibly TRBD1 (5 bases). The CDR3 length is 13 residues. V was shortened by 6 bases and J by 8 bases, with 19 bases between the two germline ends. The germline CDR1 and CDR2 sequences are DFQATT and SNEGSKA (reference sequence). The CDR3 region is CSARQTDLKGYTF. In nucleotides, the CDR3 is TGCAGTGCCCGACAGACAGACCTCAAGGGCTACACCTTC.

This clonotype showed up just a few times. The chain employs TRBV10-2 and TRBJ2-1; 12 nucleotides line up with TRBD2. In germline, CDR1 is WSHSY, CDR2 SAAADI. The V gene end was trimmed by 9 bases and the J gene end by 6 bases; junction bases not matched to a gene: 6. The CDR3 consists of 14 residues. This CDR3 reads CASVSSGRANEQFF. CDR3 bases: TGCGCCAGTGTGTCTAGCGGGAGGGCCAATGAGCAGTTCTTC.

The CDR3 spells CASTPFGEGHTEAFF. The CDR3 DNA reads as TGCGCCAGCACCCCTTTCGGGGAGGGGCACACTGAAGCTTTCTTT. This sequence joins TRBV5-1 and TRBJ1-1, with D tentatively TRBD1 (5 bases). Trimming left V 6 bases short and J 3 bases short, with 18 bases between. The CDR3 is 15 residues long. The germline CDR1 and CDR2 sequences are SGHRS and YFSETQ.

This chain joins TRBV6-9 and TRBJ2-1, with a possible D match to TRBD2 (5 bases). This CDR3 region has 14 residues. Looked up from germline, CDR1 is MNHGY and CDR2 is SVAAGI. V shed 3 bases and J shed 10 bases, with 16 bases lying between them. The CDR3 nucleotides read TGTGCCAGCAGTTACTCTACCGGGAACTCCGAGCAGTTCTTC. Translation gives CASSYSTGNSEQFF.